Sequencing of this T cell receptor beta chain was carried out in a study of CD8 T cells in Susac syndrome. Between the trimmed V and J ends, which lost 1 base and 6 bases, there was a span of 13 bases. The CDR3 extends over 15 amino acids. Germline V lookup: CDR1 SGHRS, CDR2 YFSETQ. An amount of RNA that ranged from roughly 0.5 to 1 ug was reverse transcribed with random hexamers. MiXCR, applied by TCRdb to the immunoSEQ multiplex PCR reads, yields one record per CDR3 protein. This table holds 90,000 to 150,000 distinct CDR3 sequences, roughly 93% found once. The source is a human donor with multiple sclerosis. The sequenced sample consisted of CD4+ T cells from PBMCs. J is TRBJ2-2 and V is TRBV5-1, with D unresolved. The CDR3 DNA reads TGCGCCAGCAGCTTGTTACCAGGAAGGGCCGGGGAGCTGTTTTTT. It codes for CASSLLPGRAGELFF. Combining the CDR3 with reference TRBV5-1 and TRBJ2-2 gives the whole variable domain KAGVTQTPRYLIKTRGQQVTLSCSPISGHRSVSWYQQTPGQGLQFLFEYFSETQRNKGNFPGRFSGRQFSNSRSEMNVSTLELGDSALYLCASSLLPGRAGELFFGEGSRLTVL.